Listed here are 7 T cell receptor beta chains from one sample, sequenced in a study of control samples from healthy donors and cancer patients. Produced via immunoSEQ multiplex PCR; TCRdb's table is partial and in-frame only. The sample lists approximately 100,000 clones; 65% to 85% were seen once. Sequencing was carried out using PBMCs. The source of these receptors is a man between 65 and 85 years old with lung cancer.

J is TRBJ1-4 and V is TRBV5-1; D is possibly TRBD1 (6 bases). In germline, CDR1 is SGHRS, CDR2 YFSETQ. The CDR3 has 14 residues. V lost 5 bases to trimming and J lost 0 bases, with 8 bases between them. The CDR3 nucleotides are TGCGCCAGCAGACAGGGTGCAACTAATGAAAAACTGTTTTTT. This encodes CASRQGATNEKLFF.

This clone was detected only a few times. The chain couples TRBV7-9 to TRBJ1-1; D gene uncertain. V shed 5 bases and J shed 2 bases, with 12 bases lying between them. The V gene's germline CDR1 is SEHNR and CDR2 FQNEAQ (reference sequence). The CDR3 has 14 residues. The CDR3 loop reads CASSLGPVNTEAFF. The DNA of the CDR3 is TGTGCCAGCAGCCTCGGACCGGTAAACACTGAAGCTTTCTTT.

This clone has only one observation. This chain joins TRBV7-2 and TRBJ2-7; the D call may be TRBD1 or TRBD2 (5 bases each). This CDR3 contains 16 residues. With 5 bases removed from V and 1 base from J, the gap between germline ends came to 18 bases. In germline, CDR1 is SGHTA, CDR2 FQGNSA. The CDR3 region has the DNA TGTGCCAGCAGCCCCCGGGGCAGTTTTGCATCCTACGAGCAGTACTTC. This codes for CASSPRGSFASYEQYF. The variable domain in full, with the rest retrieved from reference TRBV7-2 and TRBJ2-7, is GAGVSQSPSNKVTEKGKDVELRCDPISGHTALYWYRQSLGQGLEFLIYFQGNSAPDKSGLPSDRFSAERTGGSVSTLTIQRTQQEDSAVYLCASSPRGSFASYEQYFGPGTRLTVT.

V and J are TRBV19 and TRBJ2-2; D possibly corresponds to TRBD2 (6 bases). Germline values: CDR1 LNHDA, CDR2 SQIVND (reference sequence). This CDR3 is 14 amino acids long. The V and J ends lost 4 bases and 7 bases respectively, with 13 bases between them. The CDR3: CASSTRGNHGELFF. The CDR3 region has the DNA TGTGCCAGTAGTACCCGGGGGAATCACGGGGAGCTGTTTTTT.

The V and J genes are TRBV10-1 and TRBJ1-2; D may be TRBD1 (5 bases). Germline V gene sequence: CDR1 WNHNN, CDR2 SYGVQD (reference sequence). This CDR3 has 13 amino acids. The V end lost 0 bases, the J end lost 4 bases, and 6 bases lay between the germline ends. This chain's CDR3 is CASSESRVYGYTF. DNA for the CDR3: TGCGCCAGCAGTGAGTCCAGGGTCTATGGCTACACCTTC.

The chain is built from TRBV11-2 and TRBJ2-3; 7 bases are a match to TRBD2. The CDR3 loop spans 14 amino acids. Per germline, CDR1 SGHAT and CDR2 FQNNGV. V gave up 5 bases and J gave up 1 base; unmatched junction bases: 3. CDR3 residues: CASSLAGGTDTQYF. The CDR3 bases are TGTGCCAGCAGCCTCGCGGGGGGCACAGATACGCAGTATTTT. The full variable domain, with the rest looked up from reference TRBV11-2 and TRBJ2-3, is EAGVAQSPRYKIIEKRQSVAFWCNPISGHATLYWYQQILGQGPKLLIQFQNNGVVDDSQLPKDRFSAERLKGVDSTLKIQPAKLEDSAVYLCASSLAGGTDTQYFGPGTRLTVL.

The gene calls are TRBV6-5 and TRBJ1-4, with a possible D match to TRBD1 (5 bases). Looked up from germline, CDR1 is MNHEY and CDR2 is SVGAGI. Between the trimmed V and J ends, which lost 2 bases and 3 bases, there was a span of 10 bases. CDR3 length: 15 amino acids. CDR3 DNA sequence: TGTGCCAGCAGTTACCATGGGGGGGCTAATGAAAAACTGTTTTTT. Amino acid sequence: CASSYHGGANEKLFF.